These 10 T cell receptor beta chains originate from one sample sequenced in a study of blood T cell repertoires in COVID-19. The data were produced by immunoSEQ multiplex PCR, yet TCRdb's version contains in-frame clones alone and is incomplete. The sample comprises approximately 270,000 clones, about nine tenths of which are singletons, and around 1.7% rests with the top ten. Sequenced sample: PBMCs or T cells enriched from blood (not recorded which). Source of these receptors: a man aged 35 to 55 who had recovered from COVID-19.

This clone was seen only a few times. This chain connects TRBV10-3 to TRBJ2-7; 7 bases match TRBD1. Trimming removed 8 bases from V and 0 bases from J; junction bases left unmatched: 7. Per germline, CDR1 ENHRY and CDR2 SYGVKD. This CDR3 has 14 amino acids. In nucleotides, the CDR3 is TGTGCCATCCGGACAGGCTTGAGCTCCTACGAGCAGTACTTC. It is translated as CAIRTGLSSYEQYF.

V gene TRBV7-8 combines with J gene TRBJ1-6; 7 nucleotides line up with TRBD1. Trimming at V came to 0 bases and at J to 7 bases, leaving 6 bases not matched to a gene. The CDR3 is made up of 16 amino acids. Per the germline V gene, CDR1 is SGHVS and CDR2 is FQNEAQ. CDR3 nucleotides: TGTGCCAGCAGCTTAGCATTCGCAGGGGGAAATTCACCCCTCCACTTT. Its translation: CASSLAFAGGNSPLHF.

V usage is TRBV28 and J usage is TRBJ2-5; a weak D match, TRBD1 (5 bases). The CDR3 is 14 residues long. The V gene's germline CDR1 is MDHEN and CDR2 SYDVKM. Trimming removed 0 bases from V and 5 bases from J, with 10 bases in between. CDR3 coding DNA: TGTGCCAGCAGTTTATGGGGGCGCGGTGAGACCCAGTACTTC. This codes for CASSLWGRGETQYF.

This clone has just one count. This sequence joins TRBV21-1 and TRBJ2-1; the D segment call TRBD1 is taken from the table without a DNA check. TRBV21-1 is a pseudogene locus. This CDR3 has 16 residues. The CDR3 coding sequence is TGTGCCAGCAGCAAATGGCGACAGGGGGGGTACAATGAGCAGTTCTTC. Translated: CASSKWRQGGYNEQFF.

This clone was found a few times. This rearrangement joins TRBV28 to TRBJ1-1, with D unresolved. The CDR3 consists of 12 residues. Germline CDR1 MDHEN, CDR2 SYDVKM. Trimming cost V 5 bases and J 7 bases, with 11 bases left between them. CDR3 bases: TGTGCCAGCAGTCTTATATCCCTTGAAGCTTTCTTT. As protein: CASSLISLEAFF.

V is TRBV24-1 and J is TRBJ2-7; D may be TRBD1 (5 bases). Per the germline V gene, CDR1 is KGHDR and CDR2 is SFDVKD. Trimming cost V 1 base and J 5 bases, with 11 bases left between them. CDR3 length: 14 amino acids. CDR3 DNA sequence: TGTGCCACCAGTGATTTTTCAGGGTCGGACGAGCAGTACTTC. Its protein product is CATSDFSGSDEQYF.

The chain couples TRBV4-2 to TRBJ2-7; D remains unclear. The length of the CDR3 is 13 residues. CDR1 LGHNA and CDR2 YNFKEQ come from the germline V gene. V lost 4 bases to trimming and J lost 7 bases, with 14 bases between them. CDR3 nucleotides: TGTGCCAGCAGCCCGACTCCCTCGCGGGAGCAGTACTTC. Translating gives CASSPTPSREQYF.

V usage is TRBV9 and J usage is TRBJ2-1; 8 bases are shared with TRBD2. CDR1 SGDLS and CDR2 YYNGEE come from the germline V gene. With 5 bases clipped from V and 3 bases from J, the junction kept 7 bases outside the gene matches. CDR3 length: 15 amino acids. The CDR3 bases are TGTGCCAGCAGTCCCGCGGGGGGAGACTACAATGAGCAGTTCTTC. The encoded protein is CASSPAGGDYNEQFF.

This clone was recorded only once. The rearrangement uses TRBV9 and TRBJ2-7, with 7 bases that match TRBD2. Germline assignment: CDR1 SGDLS and CDR2 YYNGEE. V trimming: 2 bases; J trimming: 3 bases; junction bases outside the gene matches: 8. The CDR3 runs to 15 residues. CDR3 region: CASSVGLDERYEQYF. Written as DNA, the CDR3 is TGTGCCAGCAGCGTCGGACTAGACGAGCGCTACGAGCAGTACTTC.

The chain employs TRBV11-2 and TRBJ2-2; 7 nucleotides match TRBD1. Germline CDR1 reads SGHAT; CDR2 reads FQNNGV. The CDR3 is 16 residues long. J was trimmed by 3 bases and V by 4 bases; bases with no gene match: 8. The CDR3 sequence is CASSWRGGSDTGELFF. Here the CDR3 DNA reads TGTGCCAGCAGCTGGCGAGGGGGCTCGGACACCGGGGAGCTGTTTTTT.